This T cell receptor (beta chain) was retrieved from a study of blood T cell repertoires in COVID-19. Study in general: Italy, Spain and the United States were the sources of the convalescent and acute COVID-19 samples. PBMCs, B-cell-depleted T cells, or T cells were the source of the cDNA or gDNA that made up the material.

In the authors' workflow: Scientists estimated how many nucleated cells there were by amplifying reference gene primers. Some clones are missing from TCRdb's copy, which holds only in-frame ones; the method was immunoSEQ multiplex PCR. From that table come the V and J calls and clone size; the DNA was used to work out D and trimming. This table holds 25,000 to 35,000 clones, over 75% found once. Germline-derived CDR1 and CDR2 are SGDLS and YYNGEE. The CDR3 sequence is 15 residues long. Unmatched junction bases numbered 6, after V lost 5 bases and J lost 0 bases. This clone occurred once. The sequence was obtained from a human donor with active COVID-19. The donor label of this sample is uncertain. V is TRBV9 and J is TRBJ2-3; 7 bases are shared with TRBD1. The sample was peripheral blood. The CDR3 protein is CASRRRDSSTDTQYF. As DNA, the CDR3 is TGTGCCAGCAGACGTCGGGACAGCAGCACAGATACGCAGTATTTT.